This TCR beta chain was profiled in a study of T cell clonality in common variable immunodeficiency. Study-wide results and limits: Common variable immunodeficiency TCR beta sequences reportedly had fewer deletions and N-nucleotide insertions.

Profiling relied on immunoSEQ multiplex PCR, and the TCRdb table lists in-frame clones only, not all of them. The sample shows over 30,000 clones, none of them appearing just once. CDR1 and CDR2 from the germline V gene are SQVTM and ANQGSEA. This CDR3 is built from 14 residues. V dropped 4 bases and J dropped 5; count of bases not matched to a gene: 8. This clone has a count of ten or more. Its antigen is unidentified. Read sequence stops 3 residues before the CDR3 end, and the germline J gene provides the missing end. The clonotype originates from a human donor with common variable immunodeficiency. The source material was peripheral blood mononuclear cells. The chain joins TRBV29-1 to TRBJ2-1; 7 bases fit TRBD2. The CDR3 loop is CSVGGGRGDNEQFF. Partial CDR3 DNA: TGCAGCGTTGGGGGAGGGAGGGGTGACAATGAG.